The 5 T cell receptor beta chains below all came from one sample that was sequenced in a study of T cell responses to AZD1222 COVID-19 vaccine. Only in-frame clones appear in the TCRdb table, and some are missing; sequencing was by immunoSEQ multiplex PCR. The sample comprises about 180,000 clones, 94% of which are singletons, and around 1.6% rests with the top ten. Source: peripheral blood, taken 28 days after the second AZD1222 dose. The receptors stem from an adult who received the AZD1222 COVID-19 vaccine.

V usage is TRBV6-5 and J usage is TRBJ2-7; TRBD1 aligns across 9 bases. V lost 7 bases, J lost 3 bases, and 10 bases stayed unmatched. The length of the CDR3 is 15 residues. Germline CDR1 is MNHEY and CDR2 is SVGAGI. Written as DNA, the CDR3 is TGTGCCAGCACCTTGGGACAGGGTGAGTACTACGAGCAGTACTTC. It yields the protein CASTLGQGEYYEQYF.

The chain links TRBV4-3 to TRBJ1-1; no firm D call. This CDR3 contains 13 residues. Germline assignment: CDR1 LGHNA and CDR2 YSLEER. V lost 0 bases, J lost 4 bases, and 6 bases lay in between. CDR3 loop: CASSQDRSTEAFF. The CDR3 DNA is TGCGCCAGCAGCCAAGACCGGAGCACTGAAGCTTTCTTT.

CDR3: CASSPPVPREQYF. CDR3 nucleotides: TGTGCCAGCAGCCCCCCTGTCCCTCGGGAGCAGTACTTC. The V and J genes are TRBV28 and TRBJ2-7; D not resolved. The germline V gene encodes CDR1 MDHEN and CDR2 SYDVKM. This CDR3 spans 13 amino acids. Trimming took off 6 bases at V and 7 bases at J, with 16 bases between the two ends.

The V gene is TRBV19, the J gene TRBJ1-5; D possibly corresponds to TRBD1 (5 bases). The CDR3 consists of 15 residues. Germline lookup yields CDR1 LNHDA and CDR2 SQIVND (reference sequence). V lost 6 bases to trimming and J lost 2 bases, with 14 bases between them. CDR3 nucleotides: TGTGCCAGTAGAGGCGTGGACACGGGCAATCAGCCCCAGCATTTT. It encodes CASRGVDTGNQPQHF. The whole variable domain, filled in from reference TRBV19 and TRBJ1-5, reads DGGITQSPKYLFRKEGQNVTLSCEQNLNHDAMYWYRQDPGQGLRLIYYSQIVNDFQKGDIAEGYSVSREKKESFPLTVTSAQKNPTAFYLCASRGVDTGNQPQHFGDGTRLSIL.

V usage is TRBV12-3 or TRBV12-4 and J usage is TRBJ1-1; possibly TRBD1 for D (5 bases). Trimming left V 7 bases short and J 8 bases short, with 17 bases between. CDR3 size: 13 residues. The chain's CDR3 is CASTEAPGTEAFF. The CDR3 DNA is TGTGCCAGCACCGAAGCCCCCGGGACCGAAGCTTTCTTT.